The sequence of this T cell receptor beta chain was determined in a study of vaccination effects on CD4 cells after COVID-19. Details on this clone: Antigen specificity is unknown.

CDR3 length equals 21 residues. In the ViraFEST assay, antigen-specific CD4+ clonotypes were identified by expansion after peptide-pool stimulation. After around nine days in culture, the CD4+ T cells were isolated. The study found no prior SARS-CoV-2 infection in the vaccine recipients, who tested negative for nucleocapsid antibodies. Produced via immunoSEQ multiplex PCR; TCRdb's table is partial and in-frame only. Among around 55,000 clones listed, roughly 76% were seen once. The J gene is TRBJ2-1, the V gene TRBV21-1; TRBD1 is taken as the D call from the table, unchecked against the DNA. TRBV21-1 is classified as a pseudogene. The source was CD4+ T cells from PBMCs cultured with SARS-CoV-2 spike peptides, collected before COVID-19 vaccination. This receptor was taken from a human donor who received a COVID-19 vaccine. The CDR3 loop is CASTNGGAGQGIMSSYNEQFF. CDR3 DNA sequence: TGTGCCAGCACCAACGGGGGGGCGGGACAGGGTATTATGAGCTCCTACAATGAGCAGTTCTTC.